The source of this TCR beta chain is a study of CD8 T cells in ankylosing spondylitis (dated by TCRdb to about 2017). For context, the study as a whole: T cell receptor beta repertoires were profiled in healthy donors and ankylosing spondylitis patients so that disease-linked TCR variants could be found. The full study cohort comprised 20 to 30 ankylosing spondylitis patients and 110 or so healthy donors. Peripheral blood samples were taken, and synovial fluid was additionally collected from ankylosing spondylitis patients. The investigation overall reported the following: Significant enrichment of the disease-linked clones was reported in matched synovial fluid samples from ankylosing spondylitis patients. The disease-linked clones had a CD8+ phenotype and were found at relatively low frequencies in peripheral blood. Some motif variants were previously reported in synovial fluid and blood of reactive arthritis patients, suggesting common disease-initiation mechanisms. Blood from ankylosing spondylitis patients appeared to be characterized by a TCR beta motif made up of several highly homologous amino acid variants.

The CDR3 covers 14 residues, taking in both the cysteine and the phenylalanine. The only DNA kept is the CDR3, 42 bases in frame from the first base. The germline V gene specifies MNHEY as CDR1 and SVGAGI as CDR2. V gives up 2 bases and J gives up 10 bases, and the segment between their germline ends measures 12 bases. In regard to this clonotype: The target of this receptor is not known. Base qualities are missing; no much larger clone stands one base away.

The data were produced on an Illumina HiSeq 2500. Quantitative 5'-RACE with molecular barcodes was the method used to prepare the TCR beta libraries. As for the original processing: To identify disease-linked TCR variants, a new computational method was used, one built on a probabilistic model of VDJ rearrangement. The public sequencing data were trimmed at Q25 with fastp and processed into clonotypes with MiXCR by TCRdb, which kept only in-frame beta chains. Rows with a matching CDR3 protein are joined into one entry that keeps the most common DNA and genes. The V and J calls shown here were made by TCRdb, not taken from the authors' results. This sample holds roughly 230,000 distinct CDR3 sequences; roughly 18% were observed only once. Under 40% of the sample belongs to the ten largest clones.

The clonotype was recovered from a male donor with ankylosing spondylitis or in good health (not recorded which). What was sequenced was blood, either unsorted or a sorted T cell fraction (not recorded which). This chain joins TRBV6-5 to TRBJ1-6; the D region possibly corresponds to TRBD1 (5 bases align). The DNA sequence is given as TGTGCCAGCAGTTACGGCGCGGGGGAATCACCCCTCCACTTT. Translated, this gives CASSYGAGESPLHF.